Each of the 20 T cell receptor beta chains below was sequenced from the same sample in a study of T cells after yellow fever vaccination. TCRdb passed the 5' RACE reads through MiXCR, listing each CDR3 protein once. The sample contains a few hundred thousand distinct CDR3 sequences, more than 8.5% of which appear only once. The material sequenced was PBMCs, taken on the day of the first yellow fever vaccination. The origin of the receptors is a man aged 18 to 35 who received the YFV17D yellow fever vaccine.

This rearrangement joins TRBV3-1 to TRBJ1-1; TRBD1 might be the D (5 bases). Trimming took 4 bases from V and 1 from J, leaving 16 bases between them. In germline, CDR1 is LGHDT, CDR2 YNNKEL (reference sequence). CDR3 size: 16 residues. The CDR3 here is CASSPSSPGRNTEAFF. CDR3 in DNA: TGTGCCAGCAGCCCTTCGTCGCCGGGGCGGAACACTGAAGCTTTCTTT.

V and J are TRBV12-3 or TRBV12-4 and TRBJ2-1; D not resolved. The CDR3 runs 11 residues. Trimming took off 5 bases at V and 8 bases at J, with 7 bases between the two ends. For the CDR3, the DNA is TGTGCCAGCAGTCCCCAGTATGAGCAGTTCTTC. Protein sequence: CASSPQYEQFF.

This clonotype appeared a few times. This chain uses TRBV10-1 with TRBJ1-1; TRBD1 might be the D (6 bases). The CDR3 is 13 amino acids. Germline loops: CDR1 WNHNN, CDR2 SYGVQD (reference sequence). V shed 7 bases and J shed 3 bases, with 12 bases lying between them. The CDR3 DNA follows: TGCGCCAGCACGGGGAAGGGGGACACTGAAGCTTTCTTT. Its translation: CASTGKGDTEAFF.

The chain combines TRBV12-3 or TRBV12-4 with TRBJ1-2; 7 nucleotides align to TRBD1. The CDR3 has 15 residues. The V segment lost 1 base and the J segment 0 bases; nucleotides outside the gene matches: 2. The CDR3 loop is CASSLDRGTNYGYTF. CDR3 sequence (DNA): TGTGCCAGCAGTTTAGACAGGGGAACTAACTATGGCTACACCTTC.

This clonotype has a count of ten or more. The chain links TRBV12-3 or TRBV12-4 to TRBJ1-1, with 7 bases aligning to TRBD1. The CDR3 is 13 amino acids. V dropped 6 bases and J dropped 7; count of bases not matched to a gene: 8. This CDR3 reads CASRLRGRVEAFF. CDR3 DNA sequence: TGTGCCAGCAGACTAAGGGGGCGGGTTGAAGCTTTCTTT.

This clonotype was observed a handful of times. The V and J genes are TRBV5-1 and TRBJ2-5, with 10 nucleotides matching TRBD1. CDR3 length equals 14 residues. The V gene end was trimmed by 7 bases and the J gene end by 5 bases; junction bases not matched to a gene: 8. Germline CDR1 and CDR2: SGHRS and YFSETQ. The chain's CDR3 is CASGPTGGFETQYF. As DNA, the CDR3 is TGCGCCAGCGGTCCGACAGGGGGCTTCGAGACCCAGTACTTC.

This clonotype was seen a handful of times. This chain uses TRBV7-2 with TRBJ1-1, with D unresolved. Trimming removed 3 bases from V and 4 bases from J, with 15 bases in between. CDR1 SGHTA and CDR2 FQGNSA come from the germline V gene. The CDR3 has 15 residues. The CDR3 DNA reads as TGTGCCAGCAGCTTGTATGGTAGCAGGTCCACTGAAGCTTTCTTT. Translating gives CASSLYGSRSTEAFF.

This clonotype was seen ten or more times. J is TRBJ2-3 and V is TRBV9; no firm D call. CDR1 and CDR2 from the germline V gene are SGDLS and YYNGEE. The V end lost 0 bases, the J end lost 0 bases, and 5 bases lay between the germline ends. The length of the CDR3 is 14 residues. The CDR3 nucleotides read TGTGCCAGCAGCGTAGTCCGGAGCACAGATACGCAGTATTTT. Protein product: CASSVVRSTDTQYF.

This clonotype came up many times. V is TRBV4-1 and J is TRBJ2-7; TRBD2 agrees at 13 bases. Germline V lookup: CDR1 MGHRA, CDR2 YSYEKL. CDR3 length: 16 amino acids. V lost 2 bases to trimming and J lost 2 bases; unmatched junction nucleotides: 3. The CDR3 bases are TGCGCCAGCAGCCAAAGACTAGCGGGGGGAACCTACGAGCAGTACTTC. It codes for CASSQRLAGGTYEQYF.

This clonotype was picked up a small number of times. The V and J genes are TRBV4-2 and TRBJ1-1, with 9 nucleotides matching TRBD1. The CDR3 has 15 residues. Germline loops: CDR1 LGHNA, CDR2 YNFKEQ. Losses at the gene ends were 0 bases for V and 5 bases for J; bases not matched to a gene: 4. Here the CDR3 DNA reads TGTGCCAGCAGCCAAGATGACGGGACAGGGACTGAAGCTTTCTTT. Residues: CASSQDDGTGTEAFF.

This chain connects TRBV7-9 to TRBJ1-2; 8 bases match TRBD1. Germline-derived CDR1 and CDR2 are SEHNR and FQNEAQ (reference sequence). After removal of 5 bases from V and 2 bases from J, the junction contained 13 bases not matched to a gene. There are 17 residues in the CDR3. The CDR3 sequence is CASSQNRGQGRNYGYTF. CDR3 nucleotides: TGTGCCAGCAGCCAAAATCGCGGACAGGGAAGGAACTATGGCTACACCTTC. The whole variable domain, filled in from reference TRBV7-9 and TRBJ1-2, reads DTGVSQNPRHKITKRGQNVTFRCDPISEHNRLYWYRQTLGQGPEFLTYFQNEAQLEKSRLLSDRFSAERPKGSFSTLEIQRTEQGDSAMYLCASSQNRGQGRNYGYTFGSGTRLTVV.

The V and J genes are TRBV20-1 and TRBJ2-7, with 15 positions matching TRBD2. This CDR3 has 14 residues. The V gene end was trimmed by 0 bases and the J gene end by 9 bases; junction bases not matched to a gene: 3. Germline-derived CDR1 and CDR2 are DFQATT and SNEGSKA (reference sequence). CDR3 sequence reads: CSARDGLAGGVQYV. In DNA, the CDR3 is TGCAGTGCTAGAGATGGACTAGCGGGGGGGGTGCAGTACGTC.

The J gene is TRBJ2-1, the V gene TRBV7-8; 8 bases are shared with TRBD1. The CDR3 has 16 amino acids. From germline, CDR1 is SGHVS and CDR2 FQNEAQ. V shed 5 bases, J shed 5 bases, and the junction held 11 bases outside the gene matches. In DNA, the CDR3 is TGTGCCAGCAGCACCTGGGGACAGGTGAGGGACAATGAGCAGTTCTTC. Translated: CASSTWGQVRDNEQFF.

The chain employs TRBV5-1 and TRBJ2-5; 7 positions match TRBD1. The ends lost 4 bases at V and 1 base at J; junction bases unmatched: 10. CDR1 and CDR2 (germline): SGHRS, YFSETQ. This CDR3 comprises 16 residues. The CDR3 sequence is CASSPPLTGPQETQYF. The CDR3 DNA reads as TGCGCCAGCAGCCCACCTTTGACAGGGCCCCAAGAGACCCAGTACTTC.

This clonotype was counted only a few times. The V gene is TRBV7-2, the J gene TRBJ2-4; tentatively, D is TRBD1 (5 bases). There are 17 residues in the CDR3. Between the trimmed V and J ends, which lost 4 bases and 0 bases, there was a span of 16 bases. The germline gives CDR1 SGHTA, CDR2 FQGNSA. CDR3 sequence: CASSWGDGPRAKNIQYF. The DNA for the CDR3 is TGTGCCAGCAGCTGGGGCGACGGTCCTCGAGCCAAAAACATTCAGTACTTC.

CDR3 in DNA: TGCGCCAGCAGCTTGCAGGGAGGGGTCCACGAGCAGTACTTC. This codes for CASSLQGGVHEQYF. The J gene is TRBJ2-7, the V gene TRBV5-1, with 7 bases identical to TRBD2. This CDR3 contains 14 residues. Germline CDR1 is SGHRS and CDR2 is YFSETQ. Germline trimming cut 1 base from V and 5 bases from J; bases unmatched to any gene: 6. The variable domain in full, with the rest retrieved from reference TRBV5-1 and TRBJ2-7, is KAGVTQTPRYLIKTRGQQVTLSCSPISGHRSVSWYQQTPGQGLQFLFEYFSETQRNKGNFPGRFSGRQFSNSRSEMNVSTLELGDSALYLCASSLQGGVHEQYFGPGTRLTVT.

This clonotype was seen a few times. This chain uses TRBV6-2 or TRBV6-3 with TRBJ1-1; 8 nucleotides match TRBD1. CDR3 length: 14 amino acids. V shed 2 bases, J shed 5 bases, and the junction held 4 bases outside the gene matches. Germline-derived CDR1 and CDR2 are MNHEY and SVGEGT. The CDR3 sequence is CASSYSQGATEAFF. DNA of the CDR3: TGTGCCAGCAGTTACAGCCAGGGGGCAACTGAAGCTTTCTTT.

This clonotype was picked up a small number of times. V is TRBV2 and J is TRBJ2-2, with a possible D match to TRBD2 (6 bases). V lost 2 bases and J lost 1, with 8 bases in between. The CDR3 is 15 amino acids. CDR1 is SNHLY and CDR2 is FYNNEI in the germline V gene. The CDR3 DNA is TGTGCCAGCAGTGAAAACGGGGGGAACACCGGGGAGCTGTTTTTT. Protein sequence: CASSENGGNTGELFF. Looking up the rest from reference TRBV2 and TRBJ2-2 gives the full variable domain: EPEVTQTPSHQVTQMGQEVILRCVPISNHLYFYWYRQILGQKVEFLVSFYNNEISEKSEIFDDQFSVERPDGSNFTLKIRSTKLEDSAMYFCASSENGGNTGELFFGEGSRLTVL.

This clonotype was counted between two and nine times. The chain has TRBV10-3 and TRBJ1-2, with a possible D match to TRBD1 (5 bases). CDR1 ENHRY and CDR2 SYGVKD come from the germline V gene. The CDR3 covers 13 residues. Trimming left V 3 bases short and J 4 bases short, with 9 bases between. The CDR3 spells CAISDTGFYGYTF. The CDR3 region has the DNA TGTGCCATCAGTGATACAGGCTTCTATGGCTACACCTTC.

This clonotype was observed a few times. This rearrangement joins TRBV6-1 to TRBJ2-4; TRBD1 matches at 9 bases. The CDR3 has 12 amino acids. Per the germline V gene, CDR1 is MNHNS and CDR2 is SASEGT. The J segment lost 8 bases and the V segment lost 8 bases, leaving 4 bases of the junction unmatched. This CDR3 is CASAGQGYIQYF. CDR3 in DNA: TGTGCCAGCGCGGGACAGGGATACATTCAGTACTTC.